The 9 T cell receptor beta chains below were found in one sample sequenced in a study of T cell changes during pregnancy in multiple sclerosis. The assay was immunoSEQ multiplex PCR, and TCRdb's table has in-frame clones only and misses some. The sample records 25,000 to 30,000 clones, about 90% being singletons. Source: CD8+ T cells from peripheral blood mononuclear cells, taken before pregnancy. These receptors originate from a female donor with multiple sclerosis, enrolled in a pregnancy study.

The chain employs TRBV28 and TRBJ2-7; 10 nucleotides agree with TRBD2. Germline V gives CDR1 MDHEN, CDR2 SYDVKM. V trimming: 7 bases; J trimming: 3 bases; junction bases outside the gene matches: 15. The CDR3 spans 17 residues. In DNA, the CDR3 is TGTGCCAGCAACAGCGGGAGGGCCCGAGGTTCTTACTACGAGCAGTACTTC. Translation: CASNSGRARGSYYEQYF. Looking up the rest from reference TRBV28 and TRBJ2-7 gives the full variable domain: DVKVTQSSRYLVKRTGEKVFLECVQDMDHENMFWYRQDPGLGLRLIYFSYDVKMKEKGDIPEGYSVSREKKERFSLILESASTNQTSMYLCASNSGRARGSYYEQYFGPGTRLTVT.

This chain connects TRBV6-6 to TRBJ2-7; tentatively, D is TRBD2 (6 bases). This CDR3 contains 14 residues. V shed 4 bases and J shed 1 base, with 11 bases lying between them. Per germline, CDR1 MNHNY and CDR2 SVGAGI (reference sequence). Written as DNA, the CDR3 is TGTGCCAGCAGTTTCGGGGGATATTCCTACGAGCAGTACTTC. Encoded protein: CASSFGGYSYEQYF.

This rearrangement joins TRBV15 to TRBJ1-1; TRBD1 agrees at 7 bases. The CDR3 has 15 amino acids. The V and J ends lost 6 bases and 1 base, in that order; junction bases with no gene match: 8. In germline, CDR1 is LNHNV, CDR2 YYDKDF (reference sequence). The CDR3 spells CATRMTGPENTEAFF. The CDR3 nucleotides read TGTGCCACCAGGATGACAGGGCCGGAGAACACTGAAGCTTTCTTT.

V is TRBV27 and J is TRBJ2-7, with 8 bases aligning to TRBD2. The CDR3 consists of 15 residues. V gave up 0 bases and J gave up 2 bases; unmatched junction bases: 3. Per the germline V gene, CDR1 is MNHEY and CDR2 is SMNVEV (reference sequence). The CDR3 DNA reads TGTGCCAGCAGTTTATCTACTAGCGGAACCTACGAGCAGTACTTC. Its translation: CASSLSTSGTYEQYF.

The chain employs TRBV14 and TRBJ2-6; 11 positions match TRBD1. This CDR3 has 19 residues. J gave up 0 bases and V 0 bases, and 4 bases lay outside the gene matches. CDR1 is SGHDN and CDR2 is FVKESK in the germline V gene. CDR3 loop: CASSQEGGTGGSGANVLTF. The CDR3 DNA reads as TGTGCCAGCAGCCAAGAAGGCGGGACAGGGGGCTCTGGGGCCAACGTCCTGACTTTC.

This clone was seen once. The V call is TRBV15, the J call TRBJ2-2; the match to TRBD2 covers 10 bases. The germline CDR1 and CDR2 sequences are LNHNV and YYDKDF (reference sequence). The CDR3 is 15 residues long. Germline trimming cut 6 bases from V and 4 bases from J; bases unmatched to any gene: 5. CDR3 in amino acids: CATRSGRAGTGELFF. The DNA of the CDR3 is TGTGCCACCAGAAGCGGGAGGGCCGGCACCGGGGAGCTGTTTTTT.

The chain recombines TRBV6-1 with TRBJ1-3, with D uncertain. The germline V gene encodes CDR1 MNHNS and CDR2 SASEGT. V was clipped by 4 bases and J by 0 bases, with 4 bases between them. This CDR3 spans 13 amino acids. The CDR3 here is CASSAYSGNTIYF. DNA for the CDR3: TGTGCCAGCAGTGCCTACTCTGGAAACACCATATATTTT.

This sequence joins TRBV4-3 and TRBJ2-7, with TRBD1 matching 8 bases. The junction had 7 bases not matched to a gene; V was cut back by 3 bases and J by 6 bases. The CDR3 spans 14 residues. Germline CDR1 and CDR2: LGHNA and YSLEER. CDR3 sequence reads: CASSQDRTGFEQYF. The CDR3 DNA sequence: TGCGCCAGCAGCCAGGACCGGACAGGGTTCGAGCAGTACTTC.

The J gene is TRBJ2-1, the V gene TRBV4-3, with TRBD2 matching 11 bases. The CDR3 is made up of 16 amino acids. Germline V gene lookup returns CDR1 LGHNA and CDR2 YSLEER. V shed 3 bases and J 5 bases; nucleotides not matched to a gene: 6. The CDR3 DNA reads as TGCGCCAGCAGCCATCGACTAGCGGGGCCCCACAATGAGCAGTTCTTC. Protein product: CASSHRLAGPHNEQFF.